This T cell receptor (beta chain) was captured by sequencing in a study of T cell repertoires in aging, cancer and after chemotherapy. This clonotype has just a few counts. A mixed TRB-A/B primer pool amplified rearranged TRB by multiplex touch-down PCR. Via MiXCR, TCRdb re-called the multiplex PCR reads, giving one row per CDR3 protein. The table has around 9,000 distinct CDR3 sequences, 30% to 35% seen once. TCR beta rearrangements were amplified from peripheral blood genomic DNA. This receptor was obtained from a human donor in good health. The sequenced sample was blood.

CDR3 in DNA: TGTGCCAGCAGTTTATCCCGGACTGAAAAACTGTTTTTT. This gives the protein CASSLSRTEKLFF. V is TRBV27 and J is TRBJ1-4; no clear D gene. CDR3 length equals 13 residues. V was shortened by 0 bases and J by 7 bases, with 6 bases between the two germline ends. Germline V gives CDR1 MNHEY, CDR2 SMNVEV (reference sequence).